One and the same sample provided the 9 T cell receptor beta chains below, sequenced in a study of early T cells in non-severe SARS-CoV-2 infection. TCRdb itself ran the 5' RACE reads through MiXCR, one entry per CDR3 protein. The top ten clones hold almost 9% of a sample with about 64,000 distinct CDR3 sequences, 15% to 20% of them seen once. The sequenced sample was whole blood, obtained at baseline. All receptors come from an adult who was a healthcare worker with PCR-confirmed SARS-CoV-2 infection or an uninfected control (not recorded which).

This clonotype appeared many times. The genes are TRBV5-1 and TRBJ2-1, with TRBD1 matching 9 bases. CDR3 length: 15 amino acids. V gave up 4 bases and J gave up 2 bases; unmatched junction bases: 4. Germline V CDR1 and CDR2: SGHRS, YFSETQ. CDR3 sequence: CASSRGTGTYNEQFF. CDR3 DNA sequence: TGCGCCAGCAGCCGGGGGACAGGGACCTACAATGAGCAGTTCTTC.

The V gene is TRBV20-1, the J gene TRBJ1-2; 9 bases align to TRBD1. Germline CDR1 is DFQATT and CDR2 is SNEGSKA (reference sequence). The V segment lost 2 bases and the J segment 4 bases; nucleotides outside the gene matches: 5. This CDR3 has 14 amino acids. This chain's CDR3 is CSARMVQGAYGYTF. In nucleotides, the CDR3 is TGCAGTGCTAGAATGGTACAGGGGGCCTATGGCTACACCTTC.

The rearrangement uses TRBV5-1 and TRBJ2-2; 7 nucleotides line up with TRBD1. Trimming cost V 4 bases and J 0 bases; bases outside gene matches: 9. Germline CDR1 and CDR2: SGHRS and YFSETQ. CDR3 length: 17 residues. The DNA for the CDR3 is TGCGCCAGCAGCGACCGGACAGGCGGTACGAACACCGGGGAGCTGTTTTTT. As protein: CASSDRTGGTNTGELFF.

This clonotype was seen more than once but under ten times. The J gene is TRBJ2-7, the V gene TRBV6-2 or TRBV6-3, with 7 bases matching TRBD1. Germline V gene data show CDR1 as MNHEY and CDR2 as SVGEGT. The CDR3 is 17 amino acids. Trimming took 1 base from V and 3 from J; bases not matched to a gene: 12. CDR3 DNA: TGTGCCAGCAGTTACTATCCCCCCAGGGGGAAAATCTACGAGCAGTACTTC. Its protein product is CASSYYPPRGKIYEQYF.

The V gene is TRBV10-3, the J gene TRBJ2-3; TRBD1 matches at 8 bases. J lost 5 bases, V lost 10 bases, and 5 bases had no gene match. This CDR3 spans 12 amino acids. Per the germline V gene, CDR1 is ENHRY and CDR2 is SYGVKD. CDR3 DNA sequence: TGTGCCAGCAGGGGGCTAGTAGATACGCAGTATTTT. Its protein product is CASRGLVDTQYF.

The chain combines TRBV7-2 with TRBJ1-3; D ambiguous. The V gene's germline CDR1 is SGHTA and CDR2 FQGNSA. CDR3 length equals 13 residues. V lost 5 bases and J 4 bases, leaving 9 bases between the germline ends. CDR3 sequence: CASSPGVGNTIYF. DNA of the CDR3: TGTGCCAGCAGCCCAGGAGTAGGAAACACCATATATTTT.

At least ten counts were recorded for this clonotype. This chain links TRBV7-6 with TRBJ2-6; D is ambiguous. Per germline, CDR1 SGHVS and CDR2 FNYEAQ. Trimming stripped 3 bases from V and 2 bases from J, with 2 bases between. The CDR3 totals 13 residues. Here the CDR3 DNA reads TGTGCCAGCAGCTTGGCTGGGGCCAACGTCCTGACTTTC. Translated, it gives CASSLAGANVLTF. The full variable domain, completed using reference TRBV7-6 and TRBJ2-6, is GAGVSQSPRYKVTKRGQDVALRCDPISGHVSLYWYRQALGQGPEFLTYFNYEAQQDKSGLPNDRFSAERPEGSISTLTIQRTEQRDSAMYRCASSLAGANVLTFGAGSRLTVL.

The CDR3 region has the DNA TGCAGTGCTAGAGATCCGGTGGGACAGCTGAACACTGAAGCTTTCTTT. Its translation is CSARDPVGQLNTEAFF. This rearrangement joins TRBV20-1 to TRBJ1-1, with TRBD1 matching 7 bases. Germline V gene sequence: CDR1 DFQATT, CDR2 SNEGSKA (reference sequence). The CDR3 spans 16 residues. The J segment lost 0 bases and the V segment lost 0 bases, leaving 7 bases of the junction unmatched.

This clonotype appeared many times. The rearrangement joins TRBV12-3 or TRBV12-4 to TRBJ2-5; TRBD1 matches 7 bases. There are 14 residues in the CDR3. The V segment lost 5 bases and the J segment 1 base; nucleotides outside the gene matches: 4. CDR3 nucleotide sequence: TGTGCCAGCAGTCGACAGGGATTCCAAGAGACCCAGTACTTC. Its translation is CASSRQGFQETQYF.